This record concerns one T cell receptor beta chain sequence. As yet, its antigen is unknown. The data were taken from a study of cytomegalovirus exposure and HLA in healthy donors. Study-wide background: Per a later analysis, the 666 first-cohort and 120 validation repertoires shared one platform. Study results and caveats: Investigators reported 150 to 200 TCR beta chains as tied to cytomegalovirus. Most TCR sequences were uncommon, yet certain public TCRs appeared in many donors.

Data came from immunoSEQ multiplex PCR; TCRdb stores just in-frame clones and leaves some out. The table records 220,000 or so clones, around nine tenths of them present only once. Germline V gives CDR1 SGHRS, CDR2 YFSETQ. CDR3 size: 18 residues. With V trimmed by 4 bases and J by 5 bases, 17 bases remained unmatched. The rearrangement uses TRBV5-1 and TRBJ2-7, with 11 positions matching TRBD2. Input material: PBMCs. The origin of this receptor is a woman aged 18-29 years in good health and CMV-seronegative. CDR3 nucleotide sequence: TGCGCCAGCAGCACCCGGACTAGCGGGCGACCCGTGGGACACGAGCAGTACTTC. As protein: CASSTRTSGRPVGHEQYF.